Included here is one T cell receptor beta chain sequence, with context. This table comes from immunoSEQ multiplex PCR, and its TCRdb copy is limited to in-frame clones, with some not included. This sample has about 160,000 clones, with roughly 90% found just once. This sample was taken from a study of blood T cell repertoires in COVID-19. Trimming cost V 6 bases and J 5 bases; bases outside gene matches: 8. The CDR3 spans 14 residues. Germline loops: CDR1 LNHDA, CDR2 SQIVND (reference sequence). This sequence joins TRBV19 and TRBJ1-2, with 8 nucleotides matching TRBD1. The clonotype comes from a woman in her forties or fifties who had recovered from COVID-19. The sample taken for sequencing was PBMCs or T cells enriched from blood (not recorded which). The CDR3 nucleotides read TGTGCCAGTAGCCCCGCAGGGGGCGCGTATGGCTACACCTTC. It encodes CASSPAGGAYGYTF. The complete variable domain, with remaining parts taken from reference TRBV19 and TRBJ1-2, reads DGGITQSPKYLFRKEGQNVTLSCEQNLNHDAMYWYRQDPGQGLRLIYYSQIVNDFQKGDIAEGYSVSREKKESFPLTVTSAQKNPTAFYLCASSPAGGAYGYTFGSGTRLTVV.